This TCR beta chain was captured by sequencing in a study of blood T cell dynamics during melanoma immunotherapy (TCRdb year 2020). For the study in its entirety: The patients had metastatic melanoma and were given first-line pembrolizumab or nivolumab plus ipilimumab as standard of care in the United Kingdom. The training cohort consisted of consecutive patients, while an additional independent group of patients from the same centre was pooled to form an external validation set. To find early correlates of response, the study profiled the peripheral T cell receptor repertoires of patients with metastatic melanoma both before and after one cycle of checkpoint inhibitor therapy.

Worth noting for this clone: The antigen it recognizes is unknown. No base qualities exist here, and no much larger clone lies one base off it.

Every bulk PBMC sample had a fixed 350 ng of DNA loaded. TCR beta CDR3 sequences were amplified from genomic DNA with the immunoSEQ TCRb Assay kit following manufacturer instructions. The KAPA Library Quantification Kit for Illumina platforms was used to quantify the pooled libraries by qPCR. Sequencing of the pooled libraries was done on an Illumina NextSeq 500, with clustering at roughly 0.6-1.2 pM. The authors' pipeline ran thus. TCR data were analyzed using immunoSEQ ANALYZER and the R LymphoSeq package. A rearrangement efficiency score was calculated as productive divided by the sum of productive and non-productive CDR3 sequences. Clonality was assessed using the Gini coefficient and diversity using the Renyi index at alpha=1, with pairwise comparisons between timepoints within each patient. Clonal relatedness, based on an edit distance of 3, and repertoire similarity, based on the Bhattacharyya coefficient, were both computed in LymphoSeq. To classify response, a linear discriminant analysis based on week-3 changes in clonality and diversity was built using the R MASS and caret packages. Not all clones reach the TCRdb copy of this immuneACCESS table, which keeps in-frame sequences only. Checked studies attribute under half of the gap to unresolved V genes and leave the rest unexplained. V, J and clone size reflect that table, while D and trimming were determined from the DNA. This sample has 6,000 or so clones in its table, and roughly 90% of those were observed once. The top ten clones comprise 5% of the sample.

Broad study findings and their caveats: The relatively small sample size was acknowledged as something that could potentially limit how far the results can be generalized. The study could not determine whether the T cell clones driving repertoire changes were melanoma-specific or reflected general immune activation. Unlike progressors, patients who went on to achieve disease control showed a bifurcated reorganization of the PBMC repertoire at W3, with either increased clonality or increased diversity.

According to the germline V gene, CDR1 reads KGHSH and CDR2 reads LQKENI. Inclusive of the bounding cysteine and phenylalanine, the CDR3 is 17 residues long. The DNA shown is the 51-base CDR3, in frame from base 1. Trimming removed 2 bases from V and 7 bases from J; the gene matches leave 9 bases unexplained. In light of the paper, this sample's time point label describes: week 3, after first cycle of checkpoint inhibitor. Blood samples were taken before treatment (T0) and at week 3 (W3), following the first cycle of checkpoint blockade. Except for a couple of patients with rapid clinical progression, response was assessed 12 weeks after the first infusion by RECIST 1.1; disease control meant complete response, partial response or stable disease. Patients were excluded for prior systemic cancer treatment, concomitant immunosuppressant therapy or synchronous other active malignancies. Bulk PBMC and plasma cell-free DNA were both sequenced for TCR beta so that circulating cells and T cell turnover could be tracked. PBMC were isolated from blood with Lymphoprep and SepMate tubes, followed by red cell lysis. QIAamp DNA Blood Mini kits were used to extract DNA from PBMC and from sorted T cell subsets.

The chain was built from TRBV18 and TRBJ2-7; TRBD2 matches 15 bases in the middle. This TCR was sampled from a human donor with melanoma. The source material was blood, sampled from a patient treated with checkpoint blockade. CDR3 sequence: CASSPSGTSGGLWEQYF. The sequenced DNA is TGTGCCAGCTCACCAAGTGGGACTAGCGGGGGGCTATGGGAGCAGTACTTC.